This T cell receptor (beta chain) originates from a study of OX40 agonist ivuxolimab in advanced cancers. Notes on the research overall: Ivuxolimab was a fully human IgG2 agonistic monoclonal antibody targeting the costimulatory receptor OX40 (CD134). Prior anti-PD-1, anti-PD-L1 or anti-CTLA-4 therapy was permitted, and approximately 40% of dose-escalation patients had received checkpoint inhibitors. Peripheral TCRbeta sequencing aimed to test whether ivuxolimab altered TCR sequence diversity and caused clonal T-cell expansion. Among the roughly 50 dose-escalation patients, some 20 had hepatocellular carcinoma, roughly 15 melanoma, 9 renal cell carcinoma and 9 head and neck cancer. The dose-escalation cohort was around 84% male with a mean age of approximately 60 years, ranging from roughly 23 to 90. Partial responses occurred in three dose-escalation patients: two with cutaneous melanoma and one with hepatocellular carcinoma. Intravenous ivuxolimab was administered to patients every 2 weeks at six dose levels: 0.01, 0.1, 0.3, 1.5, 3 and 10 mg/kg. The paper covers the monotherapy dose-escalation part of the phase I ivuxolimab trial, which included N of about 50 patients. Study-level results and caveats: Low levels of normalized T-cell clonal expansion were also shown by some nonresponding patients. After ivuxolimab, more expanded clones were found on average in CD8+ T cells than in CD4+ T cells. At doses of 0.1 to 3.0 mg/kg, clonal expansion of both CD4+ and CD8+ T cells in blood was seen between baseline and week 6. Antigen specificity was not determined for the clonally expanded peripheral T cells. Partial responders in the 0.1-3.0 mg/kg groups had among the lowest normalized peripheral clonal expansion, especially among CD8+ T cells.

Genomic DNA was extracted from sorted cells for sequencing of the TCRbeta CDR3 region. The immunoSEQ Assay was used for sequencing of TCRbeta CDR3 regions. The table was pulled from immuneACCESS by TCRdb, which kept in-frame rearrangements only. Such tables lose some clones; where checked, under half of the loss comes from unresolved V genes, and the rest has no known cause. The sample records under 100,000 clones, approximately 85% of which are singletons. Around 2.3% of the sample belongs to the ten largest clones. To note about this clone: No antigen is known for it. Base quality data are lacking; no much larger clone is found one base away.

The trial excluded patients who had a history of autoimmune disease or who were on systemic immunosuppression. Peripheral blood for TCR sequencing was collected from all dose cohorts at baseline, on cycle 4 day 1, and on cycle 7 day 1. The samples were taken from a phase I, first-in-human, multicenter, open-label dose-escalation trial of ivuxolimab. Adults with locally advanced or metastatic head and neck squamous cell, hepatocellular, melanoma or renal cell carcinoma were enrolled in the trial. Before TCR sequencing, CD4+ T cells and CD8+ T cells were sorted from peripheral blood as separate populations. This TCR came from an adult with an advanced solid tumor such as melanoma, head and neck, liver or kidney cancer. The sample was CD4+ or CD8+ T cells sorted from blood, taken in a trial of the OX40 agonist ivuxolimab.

The CDR3: CASSQLRDASSYEQYF. The nucleotide sequence reads as follows: TGCGCCAGCAGCCAGCTCCGGGACGCCAGCTCCTACGAGCAGTACTTC. This receptor chain uses TRBV4-1 and TRBJ2-7; the D gene could be either TRBD1 or TRBD2, each agreeing at 5 bases. Per the germline V gene, MGHRA is the CDR1 and YSYEKL is the CDR2. V is clipped by 3 bases and J by 0 bases, and the sequence between their germline boundaries is 15 bases long. The CDR3 contains 16 residues, cysteine and phenylalanine counted. CDR3 DNA is the only sequence kept; it has 48 bases, read in frame from the first base.